The T cell receptor beta chain under discussion was sequenced for a study of identical twins. TCRdb called the 5' RACE reads again in MiXCR, with one record for every CDR3 protein. Of about 300,000 distinct CDR3 sequences listed, 12% are singletons. Trimming cost V 6 bases and J 0 bases; bases outside gene matches: 9. The CDR3 runs to 18 residues. Germline CDR1 is MNHNS and CDR2 is SASEGT. These data were also reused for a study on yellow fever vaccine responses in identical twins.

The chain employs TRBV6-1 and TRBJ2-6; 9 bases match TRBD2. The TCR sequence derives from a woman under 30 in good health. Sequences were obtained from CD8+ T cells sorted from blood. CDR3 in DNA: TGTGCCAGCAGGGAGCGGGAGGACACGCTCTCTGGGGCCAACGTCCTGACTTTC. It translates to CASREREDTLSGANVLTF.